This T cell receptor beta chain was retrieved from a study of identical twins. TCRdb re-called the 5' RACE reads with MiXCR, one entry per CDR3 protein. The sample holds approximately 500,000 distinct CDR3 sequences, roughly 26% seen once. The sample also formed part of further work on T cells expressing NK-cell markers. That work states: Dominant NKG2C+ clonotype frequencies of roughly 1.0-7.5% of CD8+ T cells were measured in six or seven donors.

The receptor was derived from a woman under 30 in good health. The source material was CD4+ T cells sorted from blood.

The CDR3 protein is CAISESRRPGELFF. CDR3 sequence (DNA): TGTGCCATCAGTGAGTCGAGGAGGCCCGGGGAGCTGTTTTTT. The V gene is TRBV10-3, the J gene TRBJ2-2; D is possibly TRBD2 (5 bases). The CDR3 consists of 14 residues. With 0 bases removed from V and 6 bases from J, the gap between germline ends came to 8 bases. Germline V lookup: CDR1 ENHRY, CDR2 SYGVKD.